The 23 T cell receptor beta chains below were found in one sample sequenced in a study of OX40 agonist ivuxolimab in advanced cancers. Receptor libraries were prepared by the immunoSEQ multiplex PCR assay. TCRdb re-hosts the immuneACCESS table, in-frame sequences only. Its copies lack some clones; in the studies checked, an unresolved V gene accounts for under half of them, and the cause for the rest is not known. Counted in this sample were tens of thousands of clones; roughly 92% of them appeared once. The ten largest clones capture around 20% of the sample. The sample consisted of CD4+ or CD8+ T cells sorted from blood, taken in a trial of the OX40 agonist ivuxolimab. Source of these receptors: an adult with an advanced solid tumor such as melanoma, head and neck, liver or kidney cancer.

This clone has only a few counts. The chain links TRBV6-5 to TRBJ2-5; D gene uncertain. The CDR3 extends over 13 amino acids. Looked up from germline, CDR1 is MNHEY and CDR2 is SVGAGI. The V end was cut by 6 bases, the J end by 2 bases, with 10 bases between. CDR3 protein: CASSPGLQETQYF. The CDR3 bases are TGTGCCAGCAGCCCCGGGCTTCAAGAGACCCAGTACTTC.

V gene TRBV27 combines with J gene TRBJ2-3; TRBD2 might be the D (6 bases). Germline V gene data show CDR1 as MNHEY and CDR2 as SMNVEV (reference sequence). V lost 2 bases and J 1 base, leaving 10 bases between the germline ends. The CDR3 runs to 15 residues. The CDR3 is CASSLASDGTDTQYF. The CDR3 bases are TGTGCCAGCAGTTTAGCTAGCGACGGCACAGATACGCAGTATTTT.

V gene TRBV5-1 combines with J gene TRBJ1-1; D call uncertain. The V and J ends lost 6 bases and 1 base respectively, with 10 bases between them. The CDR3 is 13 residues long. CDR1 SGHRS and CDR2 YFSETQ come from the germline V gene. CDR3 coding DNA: TGCGCCAGCATCCAGGACGGGAACACTGAAGCTTTCTTT. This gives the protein CASIQDGNTEAFF.

DNA for the CDR3: TGTGCCAGTAGCCCGGGGGCGGTCACTGAAGCTTTCTTT. It yields the protein CASSPGAVTEAFF. V is TRBV19 and J is TRBJ1-1; possibly TRBD1 for D (6 bases). Germline V gives CDR1 LNHDA, CDR2 SQIVND (reference sequence). There are 13 residues in the CDR3. Trimming pared 6 bases from V and 4 bases from J, leaving 12 bases between. Combining the CDR3 with reference TRBV19 and TRBJ1-1 gives the whole variable domain DGGITQSPKYLFRKEGQNVTLSCEQNLNHDAMYWYRQDPGQGLRLIYYSQIVNDFQKGDIAEGYSVSREKKESFPLTVTSAQKNPTAFYLCASSPGAVTEAFFGQGTRLTVV.

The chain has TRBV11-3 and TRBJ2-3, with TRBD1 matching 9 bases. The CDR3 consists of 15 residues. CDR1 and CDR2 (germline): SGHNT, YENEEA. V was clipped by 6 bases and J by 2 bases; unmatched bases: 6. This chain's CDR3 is CASSSWTGDTDTQYF. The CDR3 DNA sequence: TGTGCCAGCAGTTCTTGGACAGGGGACACAGATACGCAGTATTTT.

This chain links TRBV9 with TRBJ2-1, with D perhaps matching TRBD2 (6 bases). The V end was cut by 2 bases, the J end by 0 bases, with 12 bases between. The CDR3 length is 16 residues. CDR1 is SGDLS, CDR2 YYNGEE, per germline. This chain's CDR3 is CASSVEGSPSYNEQFF. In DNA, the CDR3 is TGTGCCAGCAGCGTGGAGGGGTCTCCCTCCTACAATGAGCAGTTCTTC.

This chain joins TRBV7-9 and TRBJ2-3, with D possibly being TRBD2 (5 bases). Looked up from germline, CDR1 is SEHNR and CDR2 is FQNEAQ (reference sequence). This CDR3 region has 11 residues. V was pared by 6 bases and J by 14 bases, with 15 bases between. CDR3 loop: CASSPEGASYF. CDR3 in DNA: TGTGCCAGCAGTCCTGAGGGCGCCTCGTATTTT.

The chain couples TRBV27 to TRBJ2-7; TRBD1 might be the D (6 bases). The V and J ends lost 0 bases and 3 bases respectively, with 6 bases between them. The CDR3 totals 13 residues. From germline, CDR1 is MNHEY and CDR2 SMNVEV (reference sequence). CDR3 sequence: CASSLSTGYEQYF. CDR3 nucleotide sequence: TGTGCCAGCAGTTTATCGACAGGCTACGAGCAGTACTTC.

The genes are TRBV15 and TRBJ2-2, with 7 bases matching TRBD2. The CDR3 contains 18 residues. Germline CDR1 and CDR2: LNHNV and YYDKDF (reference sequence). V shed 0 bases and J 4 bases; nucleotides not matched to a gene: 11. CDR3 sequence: CATSRETPSGLSTGELFF. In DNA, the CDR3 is TGTGCCACCAGCAGAGAGACTCCTAGCGGATTAAGCACCGGGGAGCTGTTTTTT.

CDR3: CASSLNPEGEQYF. CDR3 nucleotide sequence: TGTGCCAGCAGCTTGAACCCCGAAGGCGAGCAGTACTTC. The chain links TRBV5-6 to TRBJ2-7; D remains unclear. This CDR3 has 13 amino acids. The V end lost 1 base, the J end lost 6 bases, and 11 bases lay between the germline ends. Germline V gene sequence: CDR1 SGHDT, CDR2 YYEEEE. Full variable domain (outside the CDR3, taken from reference TRBV5-6 and TRBJ2-7): DAGVTQSPTHLIKTRGQQVTLRCSPKSGHDTVSWYQQALGQGPQFIFQYYEEEERQRGNFPDRFSGHQFPNYSSELNVNALLLGDSALYLCASSLNPEGEQYFGPGTRLTVT.

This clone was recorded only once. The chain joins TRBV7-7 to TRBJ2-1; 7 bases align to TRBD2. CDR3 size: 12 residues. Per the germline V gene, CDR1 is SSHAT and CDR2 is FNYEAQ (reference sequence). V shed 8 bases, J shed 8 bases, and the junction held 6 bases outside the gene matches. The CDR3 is CASAAGDHEQFF. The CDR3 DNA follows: TGTGCCAGCGCCGCGGGGGACCATGAGCAGTTCTTC.

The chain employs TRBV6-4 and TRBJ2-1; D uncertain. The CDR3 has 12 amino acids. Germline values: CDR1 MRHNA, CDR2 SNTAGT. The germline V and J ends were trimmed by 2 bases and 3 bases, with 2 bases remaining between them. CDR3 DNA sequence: TGTGCCAGCAGTGACGGCTACAATGAGCAGTTCTTC. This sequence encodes CASSDGYNEQFF.

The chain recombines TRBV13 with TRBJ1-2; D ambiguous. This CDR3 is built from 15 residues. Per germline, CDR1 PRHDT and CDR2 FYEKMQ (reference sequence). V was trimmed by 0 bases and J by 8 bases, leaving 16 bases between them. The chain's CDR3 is CASSLGSAGMEGYTF. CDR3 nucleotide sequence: TGTGCCAGCAGCTTAGGGTCGGCGGGGATGGAAGGCTACACCTTC.

The CDR3 nucleotides read TGTGCCAGCAGTCAGACAGGGGGGTCCTACGAGCAGTACTTC. It yields the protein CASSQTGGSYEQYF. The rearrangement uses TRBV6-6 and TRBJ2-7; 9 nucleotides align to TRBD1. The length of the CDR3 is 14 residues. V gave up 5 bases and J gave up 1 base; unmatched junction bases: 3. CDR1 and CDR2 (germline): MNHNY, SVGAGI (reference sequence).

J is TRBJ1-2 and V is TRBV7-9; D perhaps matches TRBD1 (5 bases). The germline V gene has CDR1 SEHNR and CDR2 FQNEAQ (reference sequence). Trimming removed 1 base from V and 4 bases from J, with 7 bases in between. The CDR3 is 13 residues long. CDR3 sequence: CASSLGGGYGYTF. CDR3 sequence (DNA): TGTGCCAGCAGCTTAGGCGGGGGCTATGGCTACACCTTC.

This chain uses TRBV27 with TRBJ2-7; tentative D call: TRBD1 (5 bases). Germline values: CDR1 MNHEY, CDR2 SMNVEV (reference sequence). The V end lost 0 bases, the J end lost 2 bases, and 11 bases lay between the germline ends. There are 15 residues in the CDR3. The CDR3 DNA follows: TGTGCCAGCAGTTTATCGGGGCAGTGGGCCTACGAGCAGTACTTC. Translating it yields CASSLSGQWAYEQYF.

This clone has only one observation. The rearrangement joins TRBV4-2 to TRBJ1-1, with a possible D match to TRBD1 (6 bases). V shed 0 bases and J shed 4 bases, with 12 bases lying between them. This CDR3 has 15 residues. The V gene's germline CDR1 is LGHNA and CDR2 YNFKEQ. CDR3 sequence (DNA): TGTGCCAGCAGCCAAGAAACGGGGGCGACCACTGAAGCTTTCTTT. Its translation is CASSQETGATTEAFF.

The CDR3 here is CASRILAGGTDTQYF. In DNA, the CDR3 is TGTGCCAGCAGGATACTAGCGGGGGGCACAGATACGCAGTATTTT. This chain links TRBV6-5 with TRBJ2-3, with TRBD2 matching over 11 bases. V shed 6 bases and J 1 base; nucleotides not matched to a gene: 3. This CDR3 has 15 amino acids. Germline CDR1 and CDR2: MNHEY and SVGAGI.

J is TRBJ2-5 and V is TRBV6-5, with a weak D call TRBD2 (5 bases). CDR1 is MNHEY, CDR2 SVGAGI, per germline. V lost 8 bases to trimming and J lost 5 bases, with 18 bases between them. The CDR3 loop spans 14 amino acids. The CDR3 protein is CASATGWGRETQYF. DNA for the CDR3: TGTGCCAGCGCCACGGGGTGGGGTAGGGAGACCCAGTACTTC.

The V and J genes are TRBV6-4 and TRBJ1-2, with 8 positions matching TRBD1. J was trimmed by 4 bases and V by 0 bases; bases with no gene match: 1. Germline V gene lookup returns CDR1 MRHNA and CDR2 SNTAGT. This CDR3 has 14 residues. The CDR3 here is CASSDSGTGYGYTF. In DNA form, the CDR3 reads TGTGCCAGCAGTGACTCTGGGACAGGCTATGGCTACACCTTC.

Here the CDR3 DNA reads TGTGCCAGCAGCCGCGGGGCCATTACCTACGAGCAGTACTTC. Residues: CASSRGAITYEQYF. This rearrangement joins TRBV28 to TRBJ2-7, with D possibly matching TRBD2 (6 bases). CDR1 MDHEN and CDR2 SYDVKM come from the germline V gene. This CDR3 region has 14 residues. V lost 6 bases, J lost 2 bases, and 14 bases lay in between.

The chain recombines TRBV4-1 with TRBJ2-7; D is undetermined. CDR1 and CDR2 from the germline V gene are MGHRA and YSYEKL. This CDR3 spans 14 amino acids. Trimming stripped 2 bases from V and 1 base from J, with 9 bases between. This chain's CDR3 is CASSQRVLSYEQYF. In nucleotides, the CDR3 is TGCGCCAGCAGCCAAAGAGTTCTTTCCTACGAGCAGTACTTC.

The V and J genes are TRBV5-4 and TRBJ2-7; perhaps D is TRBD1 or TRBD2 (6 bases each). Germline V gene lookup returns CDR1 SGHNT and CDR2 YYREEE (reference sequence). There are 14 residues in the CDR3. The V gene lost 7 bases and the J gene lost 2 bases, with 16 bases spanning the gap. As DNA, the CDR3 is TGTGCCAGCGCGGAGGCGAGGGGGGCCTACGAGCAGTACTTC. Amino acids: CASAEARGAYEQYF.